The 5 T cell receptor beta chains in this list originate from one sample, sequenced in a study of sequential checkpoint blockade in melanoma. Sequencing used immunoSEQ multiplex PCR; TCRdb keeps in-frame clones, though not all of them. The profile shows several thousand clones, approximately 20% of them singletons. Specified treatment: randomized to nivolumab then ipilimumab (arm A) or the reverse (arm B). Source: tumor tissue (inferred from file names), taken from a patient given nivolumab and ipilimumab in sequence. All receptors come from a human donor with melanoma.

V gene TRBV6-8 combines with J gene TRBJ2-7; the match to TRBD1 covers 8 bases. The CDR3 extends over 14 amino acids. The germline V gene has CDR1 MNHGY and CDR2 SAAAGT. Trimming at V came to 2 bases and at J to 5 bases, leaving 5 bases not matched to a gene. CDR3 protein: CASSYTGQGNEQYF. Here the CDR3 DNA reads TGTGCCAGCAGTTACACCGGACAGGGAAACGAGCAGTACTTC.

This clone was seen only a few times. The chain employs TRBV30 and TRBJ2-7; no firm D call. This CDR3 spans 14 amino acids. Germline values: CDR1 GTSNPN, CDR2 SVGIG (reference sequence). V shed 2 bases and J shed 2 bases, with 13 bases lying between them. The CDR3 loop is CAWSSPSRTYEQYF. DNA of the CDR3: TGTGCCTGGAGTTCCCCCAGCCGGACCTACGAGCAGTACTTC.

This clone has ten or more counts. V gene TRBV6-8 combines with J gene TRBJ2-7; possibly TRBD1 for D (5 bases). The CDR3 runs to 12 residues. Trimming took 10 bases from V and 4 from J, leaving 14 bases between them. Germline lookup yields CDR1 MNHGY and CDR2 SAAAGT. This CDR3 reads CAIPGSMYEQYF. The DNA for the CDR3 is TGTGCCATCCCAGGGTCTATGTACGAGCAGTACTTC.

The V gene is TRBV10-3, the J gene TRBJ1-5; D perhaps matches TRBD1 (5 bases). The CDR3 loop spans 12 amino acids. The germline gives CDR1 ENHRY, CDR2 SYGVKD. Trimming removed 11 bases from V and 4 bases from J, with 12 bases in between. CDR3 bases: TGTGCCTCTCAGGGCCTTAATCAGCCCCAGCATTTT. Translated: CASQGLNQPQHF.

This clone was seen more than once but under ten times. The rearrangement joins TRBV28 to TRBJ2-2, with 7 positions matching TRBD2. The CDR3 contains 17 residues. Trimming at V came to 8 bases and at J to 6 bases, leaving 18 bases not matched to a gene. Germline-derived CDR1 and CDR2 are MDHEN and SYDVKM. This CDR3 reads CASGDPGLPAKAGELFF. The CDR3 coding sequence is TGTGCCAGCGGGGATCCGGGACTACCGGCGAAAGCCGGGGAGCTGTTTTTT.